Below are 15 T cell receptor beta chains sequenced from a single sample in a study of cytomegalovirus exposure and HLA in healthy donors. This table comes from immunoSEQ multiplex PCR, and its TCRdb copy is limited to in-frame clones, with some not included. The data contain some 87,000 clones, around 96% of them singletons. Sequencing input: PBMCs. The receptors come from a woman under 30 in good health and CMV-seronegative.

V is TRBV4-2 and J is TRBJ2-3, with D possibly TRBD1 on 6 matching bases. Germline CDR1 is LGHNA and CDR2 is YNFKEQ. Trimming left V 0 bases short and J 3 bases short, with 16 bases between. This CDR3 is 17 amino acids long. CDR3 loop: CASSQDSWTEETDTQYF. CDR3 nucleotide sequence: TGTGCCAGCAGCCAAGATTCATGGACAGAGGAAACAGATACGCAGTATTTT.

This chain links TRBV18 with TRBJ2-1; possible D gene TRBD1, 6 bases. CDR1 is KGHSH and CDR2 is LQKENI in the germline V gene. The CDR3 totals 16 residues. The V and J ends lost 3 bases and 2 bases respectively, with 14 bases between them. The CDR3 loop is CASSPEQGAPYNEQFF. The CDR3 coding sequence is TGTGCCAGCTCACCCGAACAGGGTGCACCCTACAATGAGCAGTTCTTC.

V is TRBV18 and J is TRBJ2-1, with TRBD1 identical over 9 bases. Germline V gene sequence: CDR1 KGHSH, CDR2 LQKENI. The CDR3 has 13 amino acids. Losses at the gene ends were 6 bases for V and 7 bases for J; bases not matched to a gene: 4. Here the CDR3 DNA reads TGTGCCAGCTCGCCGACAGGGGGAAATGAGCAGTTCTTC. This codes for CASSPTGGNEQFF. The full variable domain, in which reference TRBV18 and TRBJ2-1 provide the parts outside the CDR3, is NAGVMQNPRHLVRRRGQEARLRCSPMKGHSHVYWYRQLPEEGLKFMVYLQKENIIDESGMPKERFSAEFPKEGPSILRIQQVVRGDSAAYFCASSPTGGNEQFFGPGTRLTVL.

The J gene is TRBJ1-5, the V gene TRBV28; TRBD1 aligns across 8 bases. Germline lookup yields CDR1 MDHEN and CDR2 SYDVKM. V was clipped by 5 bases and J by 7 bases; unmatched bases: 10. CDR3 size: 15 residues. The CDR3 loop is CASSRTGRGTQPQHF. For the CDR3, the DNA is TGTGCCAGCAGTCGGACAGGGCGTGGTACGCAGCCCCAGCATTTT.

V is TRBV7-9 and J is TRBJ1-2; 8 bases agree with TRBD1. CDR3 size: 16 residues. Germline V gene lookup returns CDR1 SEHNR and CDR2 FQNEAQ (reference sequence). V was clipped by 7 bases and J by 3 bases; unmatched bases: 13. The CDR3 here is CASTLPQGVGDYGYTF. In nucleotides, the CDR3 is TGTGCCAGCACCCTCCCACAGGGGGTGGGGGACTATGGCTACACCTTC. Together with reference TRBV7-9 and TRBJ1-2, the CDR3 gives the full variable domain: DTGVSQNPRHKITKRGQNVTFRCDPISEHNRLYWYRQTLGQGPEFLTYFQNEAQLEKSRLLSDRFSAERPKGSFSTLEIQRTEQGDSAMYLCASTLPQGVGDYGYTFGSGTRLTVV.

V and J are TRBV19 and TRBJ2-7; weak D call: TRBD1 (5 bases). This CDR3 is built from 14 residues. V lost 3 bases and J 1 base, leaving 10 bases between the germline ends. Germline V gene data show CDR1 as LNHDA and CDR2 as SQIVND (reference sequence). CDR3 bases: TGTGCCAGTAGTATCTCAGGGTCATCCTACGAGCAGTACTTC. Its translation is CASSISGSSYEQYF.

The chain couples TRBV28 to TRBJ1-3, with 10 bases aligning to TRBD1. Losses at the gene ends were 8 bases for V and 3 bases for J; bases not matched to a gene: 1. CDR3 length: 13 amino acids. The germline V gene encodes CDR1 MDHEN and CDR2 SYDVKM. In DNA, the CDR3 is TGTGCCAGCGGGACAGGGGTTGGAAACACCATATATTTT. As protein: CASGTGVGNTIYF.

The V call is TRBV27, the J call TRBJ2-7; TRBD2 aligns across 10 bases. The V gene end was trimmed by 2 bases and the J gene end by 2 bases; junction bases not matched to a gene: 6. Germline loops: CDR1 MNHEY, CDR2 SMNVEV (reference sequence). CDR3 length: 16 residues. The CDR3 DNA follows: TGTGCCAGCAGTTTAGTCCGAACTAGCGGGACCTACGAGCAGTACTTC. Protein sequence: CASSLVRTSGTYEQYF.

The J gene is TRBJ2-2, the V gene TRBV10-3, with TRBD2 identical over 11 bases. The V gene end was trimmed by 6 bases and the J gene end by 3 bases; junction bases not matched to a gene: 12. The germline V gene encodes CDR1 ENHRY and CDR2 SYGVKD. The CDR3 sequence is 18 residues long. This chain's CDR3 is CAISAHSGRADDTGELFF. In DNA, the CDR3 is TGTGCCATCAGCGCCCATAGCGGGAGGGCCGATGACACCGGGGAGCTGTTTTTT.

V usage is TRBV7-9 and J usage is TRBJ2-3, with D unclear. V lost 4 bases and J lost 2, with 16 bases in between. Germline lookup yields CDR1 SEHNR and CDR2 FQNEAQ (reference sequence). CDR3 length: 16 amino acids. CDR3 sequence reads: CASSSLVEQFTDTQYF. CDR3 nucleotides: TGTGCCAGCAGCTCCCTCGTTGAACAGTTCACAGATACGCAGTATTTT.

This chain links TRBV23-1 with TRBJ2-7, with D perhaps TRBD1 (6 bases). TRBV23-1 is an ORF, and what it does is uncertain. Trimming removed 8 bases from V and 3 bases from J, with 14 bases in between. The CDR3 consists of 13 residues. DNA for the CDR3: TGCGCCAGCGGATACAGGACAGTCTACGAGCAGTACTTC. This translates into CASGYRTVYEQYF.

The chain employs TRBV6-1 and TRBJ2-1; 8 bases align to TRBD1. Germline V gene data show CDR1 as MNHNS and CDR2 as SASEGT. The V segment lost 5 bases and the J segment 9 bases; nucleotides outside the gene matches: 9. CDR3 length: 14 residues. The CDR3 sequence: CASSKPGQDIEQFF. The CDR3 nucleotides read TGTGCCAGCAGTAAACCGGGACAGGACATTGAGCAGTTCTTC.

The chain joins TRBV5-8 to TRBJ2-5; D may be TRBD2 (6 bases). This CDR3 comprises 10 residues. V lost 7 bases to trimming and J lost 10 bases, with 11 bases between them. Germline CDR1 is SGHTS and CDR2 is YDEGEE. Here the CDR3 reads CASPGGSQYF. CDR3 nucleotide sequence: TGTGCCAGCCCCGGAGGGAGCCAGTACTTC. The variable domain in full, completed from reference TRBV5-8 and TRBJ2-5, reads EAGVTQSPTHLIKTRGQQATLRCSPISGHTSVYWYQQALGLGLQFLLWYDEGEERNRGNFPPRFSGRQFPNYSSELNVNALELEDSALYLCASPGGSQYFGPGTRLLVL.

The V call is TRBV12-5, the J call TRBJ2-1; TRBD2 agrees at 9 bases. Germline V CDR1 and CDR2: LGHNT, FRNRAP. CDR3 length: 20 residues. Trimming at V came to 3 bases and at J to 5 bases, leaving 20 bases not matched to a gene. This CDR3 reads CASGFWREGRLYMRNNEQFF. The CDR3, as DNA: TGTGCTAGTGGTTTTTGGCGGGAGGGTAGGCTATACATGAGGAACAATGAGCAGTTCTTC.

The V and J genes are TRBV6-1 and TRBJ2-3, with D perhaps TRBD1 (6 bases). Trimming took off 1 base at V and 1 base at J, with 12 bases between the two ends. CDR3 length: 16 amino acids. Germline CDR1 and CDR2: MNHNS and SASEGT. In nucleotides, the CDR3 is TGTGCCAGCAGTGAAGACGGTGAGGGGGGCACAGATACGCAGTATTTT. Protein product: CASSEDGEGGTDTQYF.